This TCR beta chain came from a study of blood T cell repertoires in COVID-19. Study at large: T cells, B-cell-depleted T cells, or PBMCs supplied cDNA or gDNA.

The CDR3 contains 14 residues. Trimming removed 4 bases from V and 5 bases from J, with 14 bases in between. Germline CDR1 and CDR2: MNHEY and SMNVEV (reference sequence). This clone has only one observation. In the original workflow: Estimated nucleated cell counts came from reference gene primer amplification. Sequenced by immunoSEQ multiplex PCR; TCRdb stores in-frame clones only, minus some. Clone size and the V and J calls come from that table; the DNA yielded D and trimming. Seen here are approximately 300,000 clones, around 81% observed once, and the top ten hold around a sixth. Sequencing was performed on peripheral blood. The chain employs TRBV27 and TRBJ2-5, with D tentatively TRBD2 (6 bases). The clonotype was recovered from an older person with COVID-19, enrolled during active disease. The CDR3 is CASSSAGRWETQYF. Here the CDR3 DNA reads TGTGCCAGCAGTTCGGCGGGGCGTTGGGAGACCCAGTACTTC.